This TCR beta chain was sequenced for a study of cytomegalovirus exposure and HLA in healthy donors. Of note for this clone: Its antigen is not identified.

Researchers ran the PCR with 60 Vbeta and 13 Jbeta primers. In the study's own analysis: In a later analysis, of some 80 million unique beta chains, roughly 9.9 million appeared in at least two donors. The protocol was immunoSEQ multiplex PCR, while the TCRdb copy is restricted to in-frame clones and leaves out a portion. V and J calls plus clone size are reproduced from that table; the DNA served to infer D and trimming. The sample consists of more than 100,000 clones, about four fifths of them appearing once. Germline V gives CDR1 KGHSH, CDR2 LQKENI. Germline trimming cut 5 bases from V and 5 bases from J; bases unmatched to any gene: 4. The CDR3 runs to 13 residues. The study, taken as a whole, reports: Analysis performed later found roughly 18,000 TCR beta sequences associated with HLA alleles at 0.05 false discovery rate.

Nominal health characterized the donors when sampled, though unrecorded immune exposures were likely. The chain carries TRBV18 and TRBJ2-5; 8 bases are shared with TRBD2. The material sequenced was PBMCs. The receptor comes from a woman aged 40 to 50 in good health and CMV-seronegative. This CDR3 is CASSSTSVETQYF. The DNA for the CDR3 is TGTGCCAGCTCATCGACTAGCGTGGAGACCCAGTACTTC.